This is a list of T cell receptor beta chains from one sample in a study of CD8+ T cells in alopecia areata. Method: immunoSEQ multiplex PCR; TCRdb's copy keeps in-frame clones and lacks some. In the table there are 140,000 to 150,000 clones, more than 45% of which are singletons. Sequencing input: CD4+ T cells sorted from blood. These receptors all come from a human donor with alopecia areata. Both conserved end residues are part of each CDR3. Fields, in order: D gene, J gene, V gene, clone size, CDR3 DNA, CDR3 protein. A D gene is named only where the DNA matches it firmly. Clone size, where shown, is once, few, many, or a class for clones that have expanded.

NA TRBJ1-2 TRBV30 few TGTGCCTGGAAGCCCAAGGGACAAGCAAGGGATGGCTACACCTTC CAWKPKGQARDGYTF
NA TRBJ2-3 TRBV4-1 few TGCGCCAGCAGCCAGCAGGCCCTCCCTAGCACAGATACGCAGTATTTT CASSQQALPSTDTQYF
TRBD2 TRBJ2-7 TRBV29-1 NA TGCAGCGCTAAGGGACTAGCGGGTTACGAGCAGTACTTC CSAKGLAGYEQYF
NA TRBJ1-4 TRBV5-1 NA TGCGCCAGCAGCTTGAGGGGGGACACTAATGAAAAACTGTTTTTT CASSLRGDTNEKLFF
TRBD2 TRBJ2-1 TRBV2 NA TGTGCCAGCAGTGCGGGGGGGGCGGCCGTGTCCTACAATGAGCAGTTCTTC CASSAGGAAVSYNEQFF
TRBD2 TRBJ2-1 TRBV19 few TGTGCCAGTAGTACCTACCTAGCGGGAGATGAGCAGTTCTTC CASSTYLAGDEQFF
NA TRBJ1-1 TRBV30 NA TGTGCCTGGAGTGAATCAGGGAGGACTGAAGCTTTCTTT CAWSESGRTEAFF
NA TRBJ2-7 TRBV4-1 NA TGCGCCAGCAGCCAAGATCAGGACTCATCCTCCCCCTACGAGCAGTACTTC CASSQDQDSSSPYEQYF
NA TRBJ2-7 TRBV2 NA TGTGCCAGCAGCCAGACAACGGCCTACGAGCAGTACTTC CASSQTTAYEQYF
NA TRBJ2-2 TRBV29-1 NA TGCAGCGTTCTCCCGGGTGAAACCGGGGAGCTGTTTTTT CSVLPGETGELFF
NA TRBJ2-3 TRBV28 NA TGTGCCAGCAACCCCTCGGACCACACAGATACGCAGTATTTT CASNPSDHTDTQYF
TRBD1 TRBJ2-7 TRBV10-3 NA TGTGCCATCAGTGAGTCGGGACAGGGCATCCACGAGCAGTACTTC CAISESGQGIHEQYF
NA TRBJ2-3 TRBV2 few TGTGCCAGCAGTCCTTACGTAGATACGCAGTATTTT CASSPYVDTQYF
NA TRBJ2-2 TRBV5-6 NA TGTGCCAGCAGCATTGGTGGGGCCGGGGAGCTGTTTTTT CASSIGGAGELFF
NA TRBJ2-6 TRBV30 NA TGTGCCTGGAGTCACCACCCCCGCTCTGGGGCCAACGTCCTGACTTTC CAWSHHPRSGANVLTF
TRBD2 TRBJ2-3 TRBV29-1 NA TGCAGCGTATGTAGGACTAGCGAGTACACAGATACGCAGTATTTT CSVCRTSEYTDTQYF
TRBD1 TRBJ1-2 TRBV19 few TGTGCCAGTATCGACCCGGGACAGCAGGTCTATGGCTACACCTTC CASIDPGQQVYGYTF
NA TRBJ2-3 TRBV5-1 NA TGCGCCAGCAGCTTGGCCAGGGGTGGAAATACGCAGTATTTT CASSLARGGNTQYF
NA TRBJ2-7 TRBV19 NA TGTGCCAGCACAGGGACCTCTCTCGAGCAGTACTTC CASTGTSLEQYF
NA TRBJ1-4 TRBV5-6 NA TGTGCCAGCAGCACAGGGTGGAAAGCGAATGAAAAACTGTTTTTT CASSTGWKANEKLFF
NA TRBJ1-1 TRBV29-1 NA TGCAGCGGGGTCAGGTCGAACACTGAAGCTTTCTTT CSGVRSNTEAFF
TRBD2 TRBJ2-5 TRBV29-1 NA TGCAGCGCCGACCTCAGCGGGAGGGGAGAGCAGTACTTC CSADLSGRGEQYF
TRBD1 TRBJ2-7 TRBV28 NA TGTGCCAGCAGTACCCGACAGGGCTCGGTCGAGCAGTACTTC CASSTRQGSVEQYF
TRBD2 TRBJ2-1 TRBV5-1 NA TGCGCCAGCAGCCTCATAGCGGGAGGATCCTACAATGAGCAGTTCTTC CASSLIAGGSYNEQFF
NA TRBJ1-2 TRBV29-1 few TGCAGCGTTGGTATATGGGGAGCTAACTATGGCTACACCTTC CSVGIWGANYGYTF
TRBD2 TRBJ2-3 TRBV6-1 NA TGTGCCAGCAGCCCGACTAGCGGAAGCACAGATACGCAGTATTTT CASSPTSGSTDTQYF
TRBD2 TRBJ2-2 TRBV2 NA TGTGCCAGCAGGGCCTTTAATAGCGGGAGGGCCCCCGGGGAGCTGTTTTTT CASRAFNSGRAPGELFF
NA TRBJ1-4 TRBV28 NA TGTGCCAGCGGGGACGGTGTTATGAATAAACTGTTTTTT CASGDGVMNKLFF
TRBD2 TRBJ2-3 TRBV5-1 few TGCGCCAGCAGCTTACCGGGAGGCTCTGATACGCAGTATTTT CASSLPGGSDTQYF
TRBD2 TRBJ2-1 TRBV28 few TGTGCCTCCTCCGGGACTAGCGGCTACAATGAGCAGTTCTTC CASSGTSGYNEQFF
NA TRBJ2-5 TRBV11-2 NA TGTGCCAGCAAACCGGGGGACCTCCGGACCCAGTACTTC CASKPGDLRTQYF
NA TRBJ2-1 TRBV7-8 NA TGTGCCAGCAGCTTAATGGCGGCAGGGAGGTACAATGAGCAGTTCTTC CASSLMAAGRYNEQFF
NA TRBJ1-1 TRBV19 NA TGTGCCAGTAGTGCGCCGAGCGGCTTGGCGCGGAAGAACACTGAAGCTTTCTTT CASSAPSGLARKNTEAFF
NA TRBJ2-1 TRBV29-1 NA TGCAGCGCCAGTCTAGCCCTTGACAATGAGCAGTTCTTC CSASLALDNEQFF
NA TRBJ1-2 TRBV29-1 few TGCAGCGTTGAGGAGAAGAACTATGGCTACACCTTC CSVEEKNYGYTF
NA TRBJ1-5 TRBV6-1 NA TGTGCCAGCAGGGACAGACCAAGCAATCAGCCCCAGCATTTT CASRDRPSNQPQHF
NA TRBJ2-1 TRBV5-1 NA TGCGCCAGCAGCGCAGGACAAACCAATGAGCAGTTCTTC CASSAGQTNEQFF
TRBD2 TRBJ2-5 TRBV29-1 NA TGCAGCGTATCCTCAGGGAGGGGAGAGACCCAGTACTTC CSVSSGRGETQYF
NA TRBJ2-1 TRBV7-3 NA TGTGCCAGCAGCTTAAGTCCTATAGGGGATGAGCAGTTCTTC CASSLSPIGDEQFF
NA TRBJ1-4 TRBV5-1 NA TGCGCCAGCAGCTTGGACCAAGCCGAGGGAAAACTGTTTTTT CASSLDQAEGKLFF
NA TRBJ1-2 TRBV7-9 NA TGTGCCAGCAGCTTAGCTGTGGAGTTATCGGGCTACACCTTC CASSLAVELSGYTF
NA TRBJ1-1 TRBV11-3 NA TGTGCCAGCAGCCAAAGGCGTGGCGACACTGAAGCTTTCTTT CASSQRRGDTEAFF
NA TRBJ2-3 TRBV5-4 few TGTGCCAGCAGCTTGGTGGAAGGCACAGATACGCAGTATTTT CASSLVEGTDTQYF
NA TRBJ2-3 TRBV29-1 NA TGCAGCGTGGGACACTTAAGGGGAGATACGCAGTATTTT CSVGHLRGDTQYF
NA TRBJ2-4 TRBV28 NA TGTGCCAGCAGTTTACCCCTTGGAACCAAAAACATTCAGTACTTC CASSLPLGTKNIQYF
NA TRBJ2-1 TRBV11-2 NA TGTGCCAGCAGCGGGGGGTCCTACAATGAGCAGTTCTTC CASSGGSYNEQFF